These 29 T cell receptor beta chains originate from one sample sequenced in a study of T-cell reconstitution after alpha-beta-depleted transplantation in children. It was with unique molecular identifiers that the TCRbeta library was prepared. TCRdb reprocessed the PCR reads with MiXCR, giving one entry per CDR3 protein. Seen here are around 580,000 distinct CDR3 sequences, more than 20% observed once, and the top ten hold about a third. The specimen was PBMCs, collected before TCRalphabeta/CD19-depleted stem cell transplant. The origin of the receptors is a boy under two years old with Wiskott-Aldrich syndrome, due to receive a stem cell transplant.

This clonotype was detected only a few times. V and J are TRBV6-1 and TRBJ2-5; weak D call: TRBD1 (5 bases). With 6 bases removed from V and 1 base from J, the gap between germline ends came to 21 bases. CDR1 is MNHNS, CDR2 SASEGT, per germline. CDR3 length: 17 residues. The CDR3 sequence is CASRSRGVGPRQETQYF. The DNA for the CDR3 is TGTGCCAGCAGATCAAGGGGCGTGGGGCCCCGCCAAGAGACCCAGTACTTC.

V usage is TRBV5-4 and J usage is TRBJ2-3; tentatively, D is TRBD2 (6 bases). Germline CDR1 and CDR2: SGHNT and YYREEE (reference sequence). This CDR3 is built from 17 residues. Trimming stripped 0 bases from V and 3 bases from J, with 17 bases between. For the CDR3, the DNA is TGTGCCAGCAGCTTGGCCGTGACTAGTGACGGGACAGATACGCAGTATTTT. Residues: CASSLAVTSDGTDTQYF.

The CDR3 reads CAENEGLAGGEQYF. In DNA, the CDR3 is TGTGCCGAGAACGAGGGACTAGCGGGAGGTGAGCAGTACTTC. The chain recombines TRBV7-2 with TRBJ2-7, with 15 bases aligning to TRBD2. Germline CDR1 and CDR2: SGHTA and FQGNSA. The CDR3 runs to 14 residues. V shed 11 bases, J shed 7 bases, and the junction held 9 bases outside the gene matches. Full variable domain (rest looked up from reference TRBV7-2 and TRBJ2-7): GAGVSQSPSNKVTEKGKDVELRCDPISGHTALYWYRQSLGQGLEFLIYFQGNSAPDKSGLPSDRFSAERTGGSVSTLTIQRTQQEDSAVYLCAENEGLAGGEQYFGPGTRLTVT.

The gene calls are TRBV7-9 and TRBJ2-1, with D perhaps matching TRBD1 (7 bases). In germline, CDR1 is SEHNR, CDR2 FQNEAQ (reference sequence). The CDR3 sequence is 15 residues long. V lost 6 bases, J lost 5 bases, and 17 bases lay in between. CDR3 coding DNA: TGTGCCAGCAGTTTAAAGGGGGGACAGAACAATGAGCAGTTCTTC. Its protein is CASSLKGGQNNEQFF.

This clonotype was observed a few times. J is TRBJ2-3 and V is TRBV20-1, with unresolved D. Trimming cost V 2 bases and J 1 base, with 10 bases left between them. Germline loops: CDR1 DFQATT, CDR2 SNEGSKA (reference sequence). This CDR3 has 14 amino acids. CDR3 in DNA: TGCAGTGCTAGAAGGTGGGAACGCACAGATACGCAGTATTTT. Protein product: CSARRWERTDTQYF.

The chain employs TRBV7-9 and TRBJ1-1, with a possible D match to TRBD1 (5 bases). The CDR3 runs 17 residues. Germline CDR1 and CDR2: SEHNR and FQNEAQ (reference sequence). The V end was cut by 1 base, the J end by 4 bases, with 19 bases between. The CDR3: CASSLGGARSSSTEAFF. Here the CDR3 DNA reads TGTGCCAGCAGCTTAGGAGGGGCCAGATCTAGTTCCACTGAAGCTTTCTTT. Full variable domain (rest looked up from reference TRBV7-9 and TRBJ1-1): DTGVSQNPRHKITKRGQNVTFRCDPISEHNRLYWYRQTLGQGPEFLTYFQNEAQLEKSRLLSDRFSAERPKGSFSTLEIQRTEQGDSAMYLCASSLGGARSSSTEAFFGQGTRLTVV.

The chain combines TRBV3-1 with TRBJ2-7; D gene unclear. Between the trimmed V and J ends, which lost 2 bases and 7 bases, there was a span of 18 bases. The CDR3 extends over 15 amino acids. Germline V gives CDR1 LGHDT, CDR2 YNNKEL (reference sequence). The CDR3 coding sequence is TGTGCCAGCAGCCAAATAGGGTCCCCATTTGGTGAGCAGTACTTC. Its translation is CASSQIGSPFGEQYF.

This chain connects TRBV12-3 or TRBV12-4 to TRBJ2-7, with 10 bases that match TRBD2. The V and J ends lost 5 bases and 6 bases, in that order; junction bases with no gene match: 7. The CDR3 covers 14 residues. The DNA for the CDR3 is TGTGCCAGCAGTCTGATAGCGGGAGGTCGCGAGCAGTACTTC. Translating gives CASSLIAGGREQYF.

This clonotype occurred a few times. The rearrangement joins TRBV6-5 to TRBJ2-7, with TRBD1 matching over 7 bases. The germline V gene encodes CDR1 MNHEY and CDR2 SVGAGI. This CDR3 comprises 15 residues. V lost 1 base and J lost 2; bases outside the gene matches: 5. As DNA, the CDR3 is TGTGCCAGCAGTTACTTCGGGACAGCTACCTACGAGCAGTACTTC. The encoded protein is CASSYFGTATYEQYF.

This clonotype was seen more than once but under ten times. V and J are TRBV5-5 and TRBJ2-5; D is unresolved. CDR3 length: 14 amino acids. Per the germline V gene, CDR1 is SGHKS and CDR2 is YYEKEE (reference sequence). V lost 1 base, J lost 5 bases, and 12 bases lay in between. CDR3 coding DNA: TGTGCCAGCAGCTTGTTAGGGTCGAGGGAGACCCAGTACTTC. This encodes CASSLLGSRETQYF.

The rearrangement uses TRBV5-1 and TRBJ2-7; D may be TRBD2 (5 bases). Germline assignment: CDR1 SGHRS and CDR2 YFSETQ. The germline V and J ends were trimmed by 1 base and 10 bases, with 9 bases remaining between them. The CDR3 loop spans 11 amino acids. Here the CDR3 DNA reads TGCGCCAGCAGCTTGACGGGGATACAGTACTTC. Translated, it gives CASSLTGIQYF.

In this sample, this clonotype turned up a few times. This chain uses TRBV20-1 with TRBJ1-4; D uncertain. The germline V and J ends were trimmed by 4 bases and 7 bases, with 7 bases remaining between them. The CDR3 contains 11 residues. The germline gives CDR1 DFQATT, CDR2 SNEGSKA (reference sequence). CDR3 DNA: TGCAGTGCTACTGGCCCTGAAAAACTGTTTTTT. It specifies CSATGPEKLFF.

This clonotype was detected a few times. The chain recombines TRBV7-9 with TRBJ1-3; the D gene is possibly TRBD1 (6 bases). CDR1 is SEHNR and CDR2 is FQNEAQ in the germline V gene (reference sequence). The CDR3 is 17 residues long. Trimming stripped 5 bases from V and 0 bases from J, with 17 bases between. The CDR3 DNA reads as TGTGCCAGCAGCCAGGGTAGGACAGCATACTCTGGAAACACCATATATTTT. Residues: CASSQGRTAYSGNTIYF.

The V and J genes are TRBV11-2 and TRBJ2-1, with TRBD2 as a possible D gene (6 bases). CDR3 length: 16 residues. V was pared by 4 bases and J by 2 bases, with 15 bases between. CDR1 and CDR2 (germline): SGHAT, FQNNGV. The CDR3 bases are TGTGCCAGCAGCTGGGTGAGGTGGGGGGCCTACAATGAGCAGTTCTTC. Translated, it gives CASSWVRWGAYNEQFF.

This clonotype was counted a few times. The V call is TRBV20-1, the J call TRBJ2-5; TRBD1 matches 7 bases. With V trimmed by 4 bases and J by 5 bases, 4 bases remained unmatched. The CDR3 runs to 12 residues. Germline assignment: CDR1 DFQATT and CDR2 SNEGSKA (reference sequence). Here the CDR3 reads CSATRGLETQYF. The CDR3 nucleotides are TGCAGTGCTACCAGGGGGTTGGAGACCCAGTACTTC.

V usage is TRBV29-1 and J usage is TRBJ2-5, with D hard to call. The CDR3 runs 12 residues. Germline V CDR1 and CDR2: SQVTM, ANQGSEA. Trimming shortened V by 2 bases and J by 0 bases, and 4 bases separated the two germline ends. CDR3 nucleotide sequence: TGCAGCGTTGAACAGCACCAAGAGACCCAGTACTTC. Translating it yields CSVEQHQETQYF.

This clonotype was detected only once. V is TRBV4-2 and J is TRBJ2-3; D perhaps matches TRBD2 (6 bases). Germline assignment: CDR1 LGHNA and CDR2 YNFKEQ. The CDR3 extends over 16 amino acids. V gave up 1 base and J gave up 5 bases, with 16 bases separating them. The CDR3 reads CASSQAAGLMGDTQYF. CDR3 DNA: TGTGCCAGCAGCCAAGCCGCCGGACTAATGGGAGATACGCAGTATTTT.

This clonotype was observed a handful of times. The chain combines TRBV5-1 with TRBJ2-1; D perhaps matches TRBD2 (6 bases). The CDR3 length is 14 residues. V was pared by 2 bases and J by 5 bases, with 11 bases between. Per the germline V gene, CDR1 is SGHRS and CDR2 is YFSETQ. The CDR3 DNA is TGCGCCAGCAGCTTCGAACTAGCCAACAATGAGCAGTTCTTC. Its protein is CASSFELANNEQFF. Based on the CDR3 plus reference TRBV5-1 and TRBJ2-1, the full variable domain is KAGVTQTPRYLIKTRGQQVTLSCSPISGHRSVSWYQQTPGQGLQFLFEYFSETQRNKGNFPGRFSGRQFSNSRSEMNVSTLELGDSALYLCASSFELANNEQFFGPGTRLTVL.

This clonotype has only a few counts. CDR3 sequence: CSGGGLDSYEQYF. DNA of the CDR3: TGCAGTGGGGGGGGTTTGGACAGCTACGAGCAGTACTTC. This sequence joins TRBV20-1 and TRBJ2-7; D possibly corresponds to TRBD2 (7 bases). Germline V gene lookup returns CDR1 DFQATT and CDR2 SNEGSKA (reference sequence). This CDR3 has 13 amino acids. Deletions cut 7 bases from V and 3 bases from J, with 16 bases between.

This clonotype was picked up a small number of times. The chain is built from TRBV20-1 and TRBJ2-7; possibly TRBD1 or TRBD2 for D (5 bases each). Trimming removed 2 bases at V and 3 bases at J, with 8 bases between. The CDR3 has 12 amino acids. Germline V gene lookup returns CDR1 DFQATT and CDR2 SNEGSKA (reference sequence). The CDR3 region is CSARRDHYEQYF. The CDR3 coding sequence is TGCAGTGCTAGAAGGGACCACTACGAGCAGTACTTC.

This clonotype has a handful of counts. This rearrangement joins TRBV7-6 to TRBJ2-1; D remains unclear. The germline V gene encodes CDR1 SGHVS and CDR2 FNYEAQ. Deletions cut 5 bases from V and 2 bases from J, with 10 bases between. The length of the CDR3 is 14 residues. The CDR3 loop is CASSVRRAYNEQFF. DNA for the CDR3: TGTGCCAGCAGCGTCCGTCGGGCCTACAATGAGCAGTTCTTC.

This chain links TRBV20-1 with TRBJ1-1, with a tentative D call TRBD1 (5 bases). The V gene lost 5 bases and the J gene lost 5 bases, with 12 bases spanning the gap. There are 12 residues in the CDR3. Looked up from germline, CDR1 is DFQATT and CDR2 is SNEGSKA (reference sequence). CDR3 DNA sequence: TGCAGTGCTTCTAGACGGGGGACTGAAGCTTTCTTT. Translation: CSASRRGTEAFF.

This clonotype was counted only a few times. The V call is TRBV5-6, the J call TRBJ2-1; D ambiguous. The germline V gene has CDR1 SGHDT and CDR2 YYEEEE. Trimming removed 0 bases from V and 4 bases from J, with 8 bases in between. This CDR3 has 14 amino acids. The CDR3: CASSLETDYNEQFF. CDR3 nucleotide sequence: TGTGCCAGCAGCTTGGAAACAGATTACAATGAGCAGTTCTTC.

The chain couples TRBV12-3 or TRBV12-4 to TRBJ2-1; maybe TRBD2 (6 bases). Trimming took 2 bases from V and 7 from J, leaving 12 bases between them. The CDR3 runs to 14 residues. CDR3 coding DNA: TGTGCCAGCAGTTTATCGGCAGGGACTAATGAGCAGTTCTTC. Protein product: CASSLSAGTNEQFF.

The CDR3 DNA reads as TGTGCCAGCGGTAGCAGGACTAGCTCAAGGGGTGAGCAGTTCTTC. This sequence encodes CASGSRTSSRGEQFF. V usage is TRBV6-4 and J usage is TRBJ2-1, with 8 bases aligning to TRBD2. V was clipped by 8 bases and J by 9 bases; unmatched bases: 15. The CDR3 is made up of 15 amino acids. Germline-derived CDR1 and CDR2 are MRHNA and SNTAGT.

J is TRBJ1-1 and V is TRBV20-1, with a possible D match to TRBD1 (5 bases). Germline CDR1 and CDR2: DFQATT and SNEGSKA (reference sequence). The CDR3 runs to 15 residues. Trimming took 6 bases from V and 4 from J, leaving 21 bases between them. CDR3 loop: CSANDVRAPSTEAFF. The CDR3 bases are TGCAGTGCAAACGACGTCAGGGCCCCGAGCACTGAAGCTTTCTTT.

The J gene is TRBJ2-7, the V gene TRBV10-3, with TRBD1 matching 7 bases. Germline V lookup: CDR1 ENHRY, CDR2 SYGVKD. This CDR3 has 14 residues. V shed 5 bases and J 0 bases; nucleotides not matched to a gene: 4. The CDR3 region has the DNA TGTGCCATCAGTCCCGGACAGGACTCCTACGAGCAGTACTTC. Protein sequence: CAISPGQDSYEQYF.

This chain uses TRBV5-1 with TRBJ2-1; 8 nucleotides agree with TRBD2. This CDR3 is built from 15 residues. Germline assignment: CDR1 SGHRS and CDR2 YFSETQ. V was pared by 4 bases and J by 4 bases, with 7 bases of the junction left unmatched. The CDR3 bases are TGCGCCAGCAGCACCGCGCGCGGGAGGTACAATGAGCAGTTCTTC. Residues: CASSTARGRYNEQFF.

This clonotype has a handful of counts. The chain couples TRBV24-1 to TRBJ2-1; D possibly corresponds to TRBD2 (6 bases). The length of the CDR3 is 16 residues. Germline lookup yields CDR1 KGHDR and CDR2 SFDVKD. The V end was cut by 4 bases, the J end by 0 bases, with 12 bases between. CDR3 nucleotides: TGTGCCACCAGTGACCGCAGCGGGCCCTCCTACAATGAGCAGTTCTTC. This encodes CATSDRSGPSYNEQFF.